Described below is a single TCR beta chain sequence and its context. As yet, its antigen is unknown. Uncontrolled infection, other autoimmune disease, pregnancy or lactation barred patients from enrollment. The authors took PBMCs from roughly 10 ml fresh peripheral blood. This entry comes from a study of T cells in Graves' hyperthyroidism and ophthalmopathy. General study points: Model predictions of ophthalmopathy came a median around 6.5 months before onset. Blood also showed most of the thyroid clonotypes that were expanded above 0.001.

Regions amplified from RNA transcripts were the TCR beta CDR3 regions. With the HTBI primer set, the TCR CDR3 went through a first round of RT-PCR. TCRdb re-called the multiplex PCR reads with MiXCR, one entry per CDR3 protein. This table holds almost 500,000 distinct CDR3 sequences, about 20% found once. Material: blood. The TCR was taken from a woman aged 70-85 years with Graves' ophthalmopathy.

The CDR3 sequence is CASSITSGSYEQYF. The CDR3 nucleotides read TGTGCCAGTAGTATAACCAGCGGGTCCTACGAGCAGTACTTC. The chain combines TRBV19 with TRBJ2-7; weak D call: TRBD2 (6 bases). The ends were cut back, 2 bases at V and 1 base at J, with 9 bases in the middle. The CDR3 runs 14 residues. Germline assignment: CDR1 LNHDA and CDR2 SQIVND (reference sequence).